The rows below give T cell receptor beta chains drawn from one sample of a study of T cells in Graves' hyperthyroidism and ophthalmopathy. TCRdb fed the multiplex PCR reads into MiXCR, producing one record per CDR3 protein. The table records some 560,000 distinct CDR3 sequences, around 14% of them present only once. The specimen sequenced was blood. Receptor source: a young woman with Graves' hyperthyroidism. Each CDR3 is given with its conserved first and last residue. Each record gives: J gene, CDR3 length, V gene, clone size, D gene, CDR3 DNA, CDR3 protein. A D gene is named only where the DNA matches it firmly. Clone size is shown for a subset of rows, as once, few, many or a class of expanded clone.

TRBJ2-7	12	TRBV10-3	many	NA	TGTGCCATCAGGGGGGATGCCTACGAGCAGTACTTC	CAIRGDAYEQYF
TRBJ2-7	16	TRBV15	few	NA	TGTGCCACCAGCGGAACCGGGTCCCAATACTCCTACGAGCAGTACTTC	CATSGTGSQYSYEQYF
TRBJ1-2	13	TRBV20-1	many	NA	TGCAGTGCCACACCAGAGGGGGGCTATGGCTACACCTTC	CSATPEGGYGYTF
TRBJ1-2	14	TRBV10-3	NA	NA	TGTGCCATCAGGCAGGGTAGCCCTAACTATGGCTACACCTTC	CAIRQGSPNYGYTF
TRBJ1-5	13	TRBV6-1	NA	TRBD1	TGTGCCAGCAGAAGGGACAGCCTTCAGCCCCAGCATTTT	CASRRDSLQPQHF
TRBJ2-3	15	TRBV5-1	many	TRBD1	TGCGCCAGCAGCGCGGGACAGGGTTTAGAAGATACGCAGTATTTT	CASSAGQGLEDTQYF
TRBJ1-1	15	TRBV6-1	many	TRBD1	TGTGCCAGCAGTTCAACCGGGACAGAGAACACTGAAGCTTTCTTT	CASSSTGTENTEAFF
TRBJ2-3	16	TRBV3-1	few	TRBD2	TGTGCCAGCAGGGGGACTAGCGGGAGTTCTCCAGATACGCAGTATTTT	CASRGTSGSSPDTQYF
TRBJ1-1	14	TRBV7-2	many	NA	TGTGCCAGCAGTCAACGACCACTGAACACTGAAGCTTTCTTT	CASSQRPLNTEAFF
TRBJ1-2	12	TRBV6-1	NA	NA	TGTGCCACCAAAGCAGGGGATCGGGGCTACACCTTC	CATKAGDRGYTF
TRBJ2-7	17	TRBV9	NA	NA	TGTGCCAGCAGCGCCCCTGCAGGGGACCCGTCGGTCTACGAGCAGTACTTC	CASSAPAGDPSVYEQYF
TRBJ1-4	15	TRBV30	many	NA	TGTGCCTGGAGTGTACGACGGCAGGGGTCGGAAAAACTGTTTTTT	CAWSVRRQGSEKLFF
TRBJ2-1	15	TRBV5-1	few	NA	TGCGCCAGCAGCTTGCGGTCGGGAGACTACAATGAGCAGTTCTTC	CASSLRSGDYNEQFF
TRBJ1-1	13	TRBV20-1	many	TRBD1	TGCAGTGCCAGAGACAGGGCGAACACTGAAGCTTTCTTT	CSARDRANTEAFF
TRBJ2-1	16	TRBV29-1	NA	TRBD2	TGCAGCGTTGCTGGTCAGCGGGAGACCCCCTACAATGAGCAGTTCTTC	CSVAGQRETPYNEQFF
TRBJ1-1	18	TRBV5-1	many	TRBD1	TGCGCCAGCAGCTCGGACCCCCCAGGACAGGCCATGAACACTGAAGCTTTCTTT	CASSSDPPGQAMNTEAFF
TRBJ1-3	12	TRBV6-1	NA	NA	TGTGCCAGCAGTGCTTCTGGAAACACCATATATTTT	CASSASGNTIYF
TRBJ1-1	13	TRBV20-1	many	NA	TGCAGTGCTACCCGACAGGACTACACTGAAGCTTTCTTT	CSATRQDYTEAFF
TRBJ2-1	15	TRBV28	many	TRBD2	TGTGCCAGCAGTTTAGTATTGCTAGCGGGTAGGGAGCAGTTCTTC	CASSLVLLAGREQFF
TRBJ2-3	17	TRBV6-1	many	NA	TGTGCCAGCAGTGGACCCCATGGGCGAACCCCGGGGGATACGCAGTATTTT	CASSGPHGRTPGDTQYF
TRBJ2-7	12	TRBV20-1	many	TRBD1	TGCAGTGCTAGGGGACAGCTCTACGAGCAGTACTTC	CSARGQLYEQYF
TRBJ2-1	14	TRBV5-1	NA	TRBD2	TGCGCCAGCAGCTTGGGGGGACTATTGCATGAGCAGTTCTTC	CASSLGGLLHEQFF
TRBJ2-1	19	TRBV20-1	many	NA	TGCAGTGCTCATCGTTCCCCGGGACCAACACGGAGCTCCTACAATGAGCAGTTCTTC	CSAHRSPGPTRSSYNEQFF
TRBJ2-7	14	TRBV28	many	NA	TGTGCCAGCAGTTTTGATGGGTCTGCCTACGAGCAGTACTTC	CASSFDGSAYEQYF
TRBJ1-1	16	TRBV7-6	NA	NA	TGTGCCAGCAGCTTGGACTCCCACCCGGGGCCCACTGAAGCTTTCTTT	CASSLDSHPGPTEAFF
TRBJ1-1	13	TRBV27	many	NA	TGTGCCAGCAGTTTATCCGCGGCTAGGGAAGCTTTCTTT	CASSLSAAREAFF
TRBJ1-5	15	TRBV30	NA	TRBD1	TGTGCCTGGAGTCTCACAGGGGGCCGGGGTCAGCCCCAGCATTTT	CAWSLTGGRGQPQHF
TRBJ2-4	14	TRBV6-1	NA	NA	TGTGCCAGTACCCTTGGGGGGAGCAAAAACATTCAGTACTTC	CASTLGGSKNIQYF
TRBJ1-4	14	TRBV20-1	few	NA	TGCAGTGCTAGAGAGGGAAGTAGGGAAGAAAAACTGTTTTTT	CSAREGSREEKLFF
TRBJ2-3	15	TRBV6-5	NA	TRBD2	TGTGCCAGCAGTTACTCCGGGACTAGTTATGATACGCAGTATTTT	CASSYSGTSYDTQYF
TRBJ2-1	14	TRBV7-9	NA	NA	TGTGCCAGCACTGTATCGGGACTTCACAATGAGCAGTTCTTC	CASTVSGLHNEQFF
TRBJ1-2	14	TRBV27	few	NA	TGTGCCAGCAGTCCCTCGACGCCATCCTATGGCTACACCTTC	CASSPSTPSYGYTF
TRBJ1-2	14	TRBV7-2	many	TRBD1	TGTGCCAGCAGCTCTCGGACAGGGGTGGTAGGCTACACCTTC	CASSSRTGVVGYTF
TRBJ2-1	15	TRBV7-9	many	TRBD1	TGTGCCAGCAGCCGCGGACAGGGGTCCTACAATGAGCAGTTCTTC	CASSRGQGSYNEQFF
TRBJ2-1	15	TRBV7-3	many	TRBD2	TGTGCCAGCAGCTTAACTAGCGGGGTGGGGAATGAGCAGTTCTTC	CASSLTSGVGNEQFF
TRBJ2-1	16	TRBV27	many	NA	TGTGCCAGCAGTTTCCCCGGACGCACGGTTAACAATGAGCAGTTCTTC	CASSFPGRTVNNEQFF
TRBJ2-5	14	TRBV28	few	NA	TGTGCCAGCAGTCTAAGCCCGGGTATGGAGACCCAGTACTTC	CASSLSPGMETQYF
TRBJ2-5	13	TRBV4-1	few	NA	TGCGCCAGCAGCCAACGTCCCCAAGAGACCCAGTACTTC	CASSQRPQETQYF
TRBJ2-7	13	TRBV7-2	many	NA	TGTGCCAGCAGCTTATATGAAGGTGGAGAGCAGTACTTC	CASSLYEGGEQYF